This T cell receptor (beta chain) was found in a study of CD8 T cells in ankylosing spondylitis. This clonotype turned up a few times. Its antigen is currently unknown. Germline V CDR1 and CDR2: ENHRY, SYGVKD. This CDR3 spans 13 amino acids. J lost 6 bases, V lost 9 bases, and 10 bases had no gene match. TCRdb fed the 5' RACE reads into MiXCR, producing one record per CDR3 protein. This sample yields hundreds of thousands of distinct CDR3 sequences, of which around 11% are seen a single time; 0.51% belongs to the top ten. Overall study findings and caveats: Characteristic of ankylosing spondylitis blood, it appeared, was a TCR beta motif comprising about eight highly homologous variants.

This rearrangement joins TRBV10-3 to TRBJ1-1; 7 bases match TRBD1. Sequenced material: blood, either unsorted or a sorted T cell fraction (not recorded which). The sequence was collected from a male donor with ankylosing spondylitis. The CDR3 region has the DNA TGTGCCATATCAAGACAGGGAGGCGCTGAAGCTTTCTTT. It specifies CAISRQGGAEAFF.